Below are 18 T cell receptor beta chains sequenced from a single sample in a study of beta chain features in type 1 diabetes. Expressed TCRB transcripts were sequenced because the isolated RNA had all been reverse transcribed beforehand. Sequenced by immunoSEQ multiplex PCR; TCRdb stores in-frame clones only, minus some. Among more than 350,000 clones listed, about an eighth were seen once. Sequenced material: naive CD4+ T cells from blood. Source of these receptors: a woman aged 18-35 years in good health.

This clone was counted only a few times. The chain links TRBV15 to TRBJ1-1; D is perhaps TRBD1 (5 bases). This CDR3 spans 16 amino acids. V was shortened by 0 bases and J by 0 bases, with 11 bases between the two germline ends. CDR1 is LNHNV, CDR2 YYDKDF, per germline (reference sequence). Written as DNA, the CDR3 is TGTGCCACCAGCAGAGAGTCGGCCAGGGTGAACACTGAAGCTTTCTTT. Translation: CATSRESARVNTEAFF.

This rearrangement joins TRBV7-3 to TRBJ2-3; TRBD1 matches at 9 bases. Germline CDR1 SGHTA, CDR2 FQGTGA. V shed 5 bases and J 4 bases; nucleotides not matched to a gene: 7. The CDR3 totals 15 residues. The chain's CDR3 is CASSMGQGRADTQYF. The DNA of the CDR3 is TGTGCCAGCAGCATGGGACAGGGTAGGGCAGATACGCAGTATTTT.

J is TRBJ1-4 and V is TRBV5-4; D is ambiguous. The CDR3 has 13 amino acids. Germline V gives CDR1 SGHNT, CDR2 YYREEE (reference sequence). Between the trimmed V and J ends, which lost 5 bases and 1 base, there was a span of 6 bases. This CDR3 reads CASRAGTNEKLFF. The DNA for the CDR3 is TGTGCCAGCAGGGCGGGAACTAATGAAAAACTGTTTTTT.

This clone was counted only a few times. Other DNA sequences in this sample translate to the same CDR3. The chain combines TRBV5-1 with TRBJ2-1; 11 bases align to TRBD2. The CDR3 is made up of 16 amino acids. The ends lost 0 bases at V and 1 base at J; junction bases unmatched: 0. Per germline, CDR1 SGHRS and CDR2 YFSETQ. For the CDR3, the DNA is TGCGCCAGCAGCTTGGGACTAGCGGGGTCCTACAATGAGCAGTTCTTC. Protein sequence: CASSLGLAGSYNEQFF.

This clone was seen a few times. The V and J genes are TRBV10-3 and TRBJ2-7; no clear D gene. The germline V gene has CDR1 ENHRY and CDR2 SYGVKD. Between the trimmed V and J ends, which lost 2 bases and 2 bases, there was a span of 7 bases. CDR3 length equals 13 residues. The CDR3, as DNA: TGTGCCATCAGTGAGCCAATTACCTACGAGCAGTACTTC. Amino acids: CAISEPITYEQYF.

The DNA of the CDR3 is TGTGCCAGCAGCGTCGAGGCAACTAATGAAAAACTGTTTTTT. Residues: CASSVEATNEKLFF. This chain connects TRBV9 to TRBJ1-4; D call uncertain. This CDR3 contains 14 residues. CDR1 and CDR2 (germline): SGDLS, YYNGEE. Trimming left V 2 bases short and J 0 bases short, with 5 bases between.

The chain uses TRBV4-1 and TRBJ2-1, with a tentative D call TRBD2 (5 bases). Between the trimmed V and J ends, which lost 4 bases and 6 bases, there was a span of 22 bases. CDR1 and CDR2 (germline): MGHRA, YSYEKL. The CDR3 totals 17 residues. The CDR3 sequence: CASSRRAPSGWGNEQFF. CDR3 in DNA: TGCGCCAGCAGCCGAAGGGCCCCAAGCGGATGGGGCAATGAGCAGTTCTTC.

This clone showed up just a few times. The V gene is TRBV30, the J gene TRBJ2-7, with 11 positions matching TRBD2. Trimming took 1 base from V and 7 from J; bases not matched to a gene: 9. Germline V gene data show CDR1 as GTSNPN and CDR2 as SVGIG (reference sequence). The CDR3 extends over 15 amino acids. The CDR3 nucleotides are TGTGCCTGGAGTGCTGGCCTAGCGGGAGGAGGTGAGCAGTACTTC. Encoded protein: CAWSAGLAGGGEQYF.

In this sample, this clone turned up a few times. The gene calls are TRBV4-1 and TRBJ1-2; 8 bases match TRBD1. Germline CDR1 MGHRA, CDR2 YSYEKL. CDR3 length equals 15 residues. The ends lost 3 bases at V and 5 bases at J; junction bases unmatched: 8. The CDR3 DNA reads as TGCGCCAGCAGCCACCCAGTGGGACAGGTGTATGGCTACACCTTC. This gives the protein CASSHPVGQVYGYTF.

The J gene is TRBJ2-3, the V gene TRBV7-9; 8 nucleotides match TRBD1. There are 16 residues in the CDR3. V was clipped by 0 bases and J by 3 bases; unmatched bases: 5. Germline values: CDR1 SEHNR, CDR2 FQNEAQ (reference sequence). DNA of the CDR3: TGTGCCAGCAGCTTAGCGCGGACAGGGAGGACAGATACGCAGTATTTT. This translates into CASSLARTGRTDTQYF. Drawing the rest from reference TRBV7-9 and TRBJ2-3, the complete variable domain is DTGVSQNPRHKITKRGQNVTFRCDPISEHNRLYWYRQTLGQGPEFLTYFQNEAQLEKSRLLSDRFSAERPKGSFSTLEIQRTEQGDSAMYLCASSLARTGRTDTQYFGPGTRLTVL.

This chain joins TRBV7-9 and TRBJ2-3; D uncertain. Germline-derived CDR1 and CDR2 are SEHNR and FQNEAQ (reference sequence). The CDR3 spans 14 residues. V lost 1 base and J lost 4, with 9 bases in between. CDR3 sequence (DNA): TGTGCCAGCAGCTTAGTACTGTCTGCAGATACGCAGTATTTT. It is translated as CASSLVLSADTQYF.

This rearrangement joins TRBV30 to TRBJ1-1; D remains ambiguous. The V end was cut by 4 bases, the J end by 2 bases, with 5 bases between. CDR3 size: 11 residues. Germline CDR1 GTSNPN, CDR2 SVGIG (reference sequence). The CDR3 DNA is TGTGCCTGGAAACAAAACACTGAAGCTTTCTTT. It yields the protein CAWKQNTEAFF.

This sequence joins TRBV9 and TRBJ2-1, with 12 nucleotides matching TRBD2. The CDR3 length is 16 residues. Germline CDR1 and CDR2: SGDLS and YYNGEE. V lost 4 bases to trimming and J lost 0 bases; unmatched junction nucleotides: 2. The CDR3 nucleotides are TGTGCCAGCAGCTTGACTAGCGGGAGCTCCTACAATGAGCAGTTCTTC. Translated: CASSLTSGSSYNEQFF.

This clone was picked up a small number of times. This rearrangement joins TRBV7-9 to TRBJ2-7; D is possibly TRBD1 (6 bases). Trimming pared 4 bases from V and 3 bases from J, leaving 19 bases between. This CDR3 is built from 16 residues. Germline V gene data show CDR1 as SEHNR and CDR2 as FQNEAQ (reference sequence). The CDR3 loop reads CASSSSPTYRDYEQYF. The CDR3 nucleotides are TGTGCCAGCAGCTCCAGCCCGACGTACAGGGACTACGAGCAGTACTTC.

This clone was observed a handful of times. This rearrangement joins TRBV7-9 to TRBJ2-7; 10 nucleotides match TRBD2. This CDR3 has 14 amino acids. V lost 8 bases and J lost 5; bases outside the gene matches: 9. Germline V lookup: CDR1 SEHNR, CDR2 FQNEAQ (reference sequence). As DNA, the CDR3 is TGTGCCAGCCGCACTAGCGGGAACCCCCACGAGCAGTACTTC. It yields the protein CASRTSGNPHEQYF.

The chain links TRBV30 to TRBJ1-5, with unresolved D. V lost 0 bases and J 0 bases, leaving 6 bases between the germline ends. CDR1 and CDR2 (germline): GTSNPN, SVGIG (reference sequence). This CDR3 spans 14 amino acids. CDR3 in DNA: TGTGCCTGGAGTGTACGTGGTAGCAATCAGCCCCAGCATTTT. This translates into CAWSVRGSNQPQHF.

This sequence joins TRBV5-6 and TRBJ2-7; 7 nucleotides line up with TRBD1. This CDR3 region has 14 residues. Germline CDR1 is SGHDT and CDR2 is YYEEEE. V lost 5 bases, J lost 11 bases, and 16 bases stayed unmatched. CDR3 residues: CASRRIGQALREYF. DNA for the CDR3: TGTGCCAGCAGGAGAATCGGACAGGCCCTACGCGAGTACTTC.

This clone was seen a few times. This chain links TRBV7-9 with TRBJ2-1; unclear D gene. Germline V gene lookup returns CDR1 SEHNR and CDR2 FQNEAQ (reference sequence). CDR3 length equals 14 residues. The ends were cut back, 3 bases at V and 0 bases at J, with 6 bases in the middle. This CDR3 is CASSLGNSYNEQFF. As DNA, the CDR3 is TGTGCCAGCAGCTTGGGGAACTCCTACAATGAGCAGTTCTTC.